Following are 26 T cell receptor beta chains from one sample sequenced in a study of blood T cell repertoires in COVID-19. Measured with immunoSEQ multiplex PCR; TCRdb has only the in-frame clones, and not every one. This table holds some 250,000 clones, 88% found once. Sequenced sample: peripheral blood. These receptors were taken from a woman in her twenties or thirties with acute or convalescent COVID-19.

This clone was counted a few times. Other DNA sequences in the same sample also yield this CDR3. The J gene is TRBJ1-3, the V gene TRBV7-9; D gene unclear. Germline V gives CDR1 SEHNR, CDR2 FQNEAQ (reference sequence). CDR3 length equals 14 residues. V shed 0 bases and J shed 4 bases, with 7 bases lying between them. The CDR3, as DNA: TGTGCCAGCAGCTTAGCGTCCGGGGGAAACACCATATATTTT. Translating it yields CASSLASGGNTIYF.

The chain carries TRBV10-1 and TRBJ2-3; 7 nucleotides agree with TRBD1. The ends lost 6 bases at V and 5 bases at J; junction bases unmatched: 8. Germline V CDR1 and CDR2: WNHNN, SYGVQD (reference sequence). The CDR3 sequence is 14 residues long. This CDR3 reads CASRGTESGDTQYF. DNA of the CDR3: TGCGCCAGCAGAGGGACAGAGTCAGGAGATACGCAGTATTTT.

This chain links TRBV7-6 with TRBJ1-2; no definite D call. The germline V and J ends were trimmed by 5 bases and 1 base, with 14 bases remaining between them. The CDR3 length is 15 residues. Germline loops: CDR1 SGHVS, CDR2 FNYEAQ. The CDR3 here is CASSGVAGLNYGYTF. The CDR3 nucleotides read TGTGCCAGCAGCGGGGTGGCGGGCCTTAACTATGGCTACACCTTC.

The chain is built from TRBV24-1 and TRBJ2-7; TRBD2 might be the D (5 bases). In germline, CDR1 is KGHDR, CDR2 SFDVKD. Trimming removed 5 bases at V and 0 bases at J, with 19 bases between. The CDR3 has 17 amino acids. CDR3 sequence reads: CATSGTQRTNSSYEQYF. The CDR3 bases are TGTGCCACCAGTGGGACCCAGCGGACGAACAGCTCCTACGAGCAGTACTTC.

The chain is built from TRBV7-2 and TRBJ2-7, with TRBD2 matching over 13 bases. Germline lookup yields CDR1 SGHTA and CDR2 FQGNSA. V shed 4 bases, J shed 2 bases, and the junction held 14 bases outside the gene matches. The CDR3 covers 19 residues. CDR3 DNA sequence: TGTGCCAGCAGCTCAGCTCTGAGGACTAGCGGGGGACGGGCCTACGAGCAGTACTTC. It specifies CASSSALRTSGGRAYEQYF.

The chain links TRBV4-1 to TRBJ2-3; 7 bases match TRBD2. CDR1 is MGHRA, CDR2 YSYEKL, per germline. V lost 3 bases, J lost 0 bases, and 6 bases stayed unmatched. The length of the CDR3 is 16 residues. CDR3 sequence reads: CASSHPLSGSTDTQYF. The CDR3 DNA reads TGCGCCAGCAGCCACCCCCTTAGCGGGAGCACAGATACGCAGTATTTT.

The chain couples TRBV2 to TRBJ2-1; 12 bases map to TRBD2. Germline V gene data show CDR1 as SNHLY and CDR2 as FYNNEI. The ends lost 6 bases at V and 7 bases at J; junction bases unmatched: 10. The CDR3 runs to 16 residues. The CDR3 sequence is CASRRLAGATGNEQFF. The CDR3 DNA reads TGTGCCAGCAGACGACTAGCGGGAGCCACAGGGAATGAGCAGTTCTTC.

CDR3 region: CATGGQGNSPLHF. The DNA for the CDR3 is TGTGCCACCGGTGGACAGGGGAATTCACCCCTCCACTTT. The gene calls are TRBV6-6 and TRBJ1-6; TRBD1 matches 9 bases. Per germline, CDR1 MNHNY and CDR2 SVGAGI (reference sequence). The J segment lost 7 bases and the V segment lost 10 bases, leaving 5 bases of the junction unmatched. This CDR3 is 13 amino acids long.

The chain employs TRBV9 and TRBJ2-7, with 8 bases fitting TRBD1. The CDR3 is made up of 17 amino acids. With 5 bases clipped from V and 7 bases from J, the junction kept 20 bases outside the gene matches. Per germline, CDR1 SGDLS and CDR2 YYNGEE. CDR3 region: CASRRGTGPKATFEQYF. The CDR3 DNA sequence: TGTGCCAGCAGGAGGGGGACAGGTCCAAAAGCCACTTTTGAGCAGTACTTC.

V is TRBV7-8 and J is TRBJ1-1, with D unclear. The CDR3 has 12 amino acids. Germline lookup yields CDR1 SGHVS and CDR2 FQNEAQ. V was pared by 5 bases and J by 7 bases, with 11 bases between. Here the CDR3 DNA reads TGTGCCAGCAGCCCTACAGTCGTTGAAGCTTTCTTT. Encoded protein: CASSPTVVEAFF.

The genes are TRBV14 and TRBJ2-2; TRBD2 agrees at 8 bases. The CDR3 extends over 16 amino acids. Germline CDR1 SGHDN, CDR2 FVKESK. The J segment lost 4 bases and the V segment lost 1 base, leaving 5 bases of the junction unmatched. Here the CDR3 DNA reads TGTGCCAGCAGCCAAGGGAGCGGGAGAGGCACCGGGGAGCTGTTTTTT. Translated: CASSQGSGRGTGELFF.

The V call is TRBV11-3, the J call TRBJ2-2; D is possibly TRBD2 (5 bases). The V and J ends lost 4 bases and 6 bases respectively, with 18 bases between them. The CDR3 length is 16 residues. Germline V gene data show CDR1 as SGHNT and CDR2 as YENEEA. The CDR3 loop is CASSSRSNPRAGELFF. The CDR3 nucleotides read TGTGCCAGCAGCTCACGCTCAAACCCGCGGGCCGGGGAGCTGTTTTTT.

The chain couples TRBV4-3 to TRBJ2-1; TRBD1 is a possible D gene (6 bases). Germline loops: CDR1 LGHNA, CDR2 YSLEER. Trimming left V 0 bases short and J 6 bases short, with 15 bases between. The CDR3 totals 16 residues. The DNA for the CDR3 is TGCGCCAGCAGCCAAGATGGAACAGGGTCAGGCAATGAGCAGTTCTTC. It codes for CASSQDGTGSGNEQFF.

The chain carries TRBV15 and TRBJ1-6, with D uncertain. Germline V CDR1 and CDR2: LNHNV, YYDKDF (reference sequence). V lost 3 bases and J lost 5, with 17 bases in between. The CDR3 has 17 residues. CDR3 DNA: TGTGCCACCAGCAGCCCCGGAAACAGAGCTAATAATTCACCCCTCCACTTT. Translating it yields CATSSPGNRANNSPLHF.

J is TRBJ2-5 and V is TRBV3-1 (or the pseudogene TRBV3-2); no reliable D call. The CDR3 spans 13 residues. Germline V gives CDR1 LGHDT, CDR2 YNNKEL (reference sequence). Between the trimmed V and J ends, which lost 1 base and 5 bases, there was a span of 8 bases. The CDR3 spells CASSQVLLETQYF. Here the CDR3 DNA reads TGTGCCAGCAGCCAAGTTCTCTTGGAGACCCAGTACTTC.

This clone was seen at least ten times. The chain recombines TRBV11-3 with TRBJ2-6; D call uncertain. The CDR3 totals 14 residues. V shed 5 bases and J shed 4 bases, with 9 bases lying between them. CDR1 and CDR2 (germline): SGHNT, YENEEA. Here the CDR3 DNA reads TGTGCCAGCAGCCCAACGCTAGGGGCCAACGTCCTGACTTTC. Its translation is CASSPTLGANVLTF.

The DNA of the CDR3 is TGTGCCACCGGACTAGCGGTAAACAATGAGCAGTTCTTC. Its protein product is CATGLAVNNEQFF. The chain is built from TRBV3-1 (or the pseudogene TRBV3-2) and TRBJ2-1, with 10 bases identical to TRBD2. The germline V gene has CDR1 LGHDT and CDR2 YNNKEL (reference sequence). Trimming took 10 bases from V and 5 from J; bases not matched to a gene: 5. The CDR3 length is 13 residues.

This chain connects TRBV19 to TRBJ2-5; perhaps TRBD1 as D (6 bases). Deletions cut 2 bases from V and 3 bases from J, with 13 bases between. The CDR3 is made up of 15 amino acids. Germline CDR1 LNHDA, CDR2 SQIVND (reference sequence). CDR3 in DNA: TGTGCCAGTAGTATATACCCCTCAGGGGAAGAGACCCAGTACTTC. Protein: CASSIYPSGEETQYF.

The chain couples TRBV30 to TRBJ1-2, with 9 bases lining up with TRBD1. CDR1 and CDR2 from the germline V gene are GTSNPN and SVGIG (reference sequence). V lost 3 bases to trimming and J lost 2 bases; unmatched junction nucleotides: 4. This CDR3 has 14 amino acids. The chain's CDR3 is CAWRDRGENYGYTF. The CDR3 nucleotides read TGTGCCTGGAGGGACAGGGGCGAAAACTATGGCTACACCTTC.

The J gene is TRBJ2-2, the V gene TRBV12-2; TRBD2 was called by the table and not checked on the DNA. TRBV12-2 represents a pseudogene. The CDR3 extends over 17 amino acids. The CDR3 nucleotides read TGTGCAAGTCGCTTCTTTGAATACGGGGGGAACACCGGGGAGCTGTTTTTT. As protein: CASRFFEYGGNTGELFF.

V is TRBV5-1 and J is TRBJ2-2; the D is unclear. This CDR3 has 13 residues. Looked up from germline, CDR1 is SGHRS and CDR2 is YFSETQ. The germline V and J ends were trimmed by 2 bases and 8 bases, with 10 bases remaining between them. Here the CDR3 reads CASSFSFEGELFF. CDR3 DNA sequence: TGCGCCAGCAGCTTCTCGTTCGAGGGGGAGCTGTTTTTT.

The chain links TRBV7-2 to TRBJ2-2; 10 bases are a match to TRBD2. Germline lookup yields CDR1 SGHTA and CDR2 FQGNSA. Losses at the gene ends were 5 bases for V and 6 bases for J; bases not matched to a gene: 6. The CDR3 sequence is 15 residues long. This CDR3 reads CASSISGRISGELFF. The CDR3 bases are TGTGCCAGCAGCATTAGCGGGAGGATTTCCGGGGAGCTGTTTTTT.

The chain employs TRBV27 and TRBJ1-6; possibly TRBD1 for D (6 bases). The germline V gene has CDR1 MNHEY and CDR2 SMNVEV (reference sequence). There are 13 residues in the CDR3. Trimming cost V 10 bases and J 6 bases, with 13 bases left between them. The CDR3 loop reads CAISTGGNSPLHF. In DNA form, the CDR3 reads TGTGCCATTTCGACAGGAGGTAATTCACCCCTCCACTTT.

The V gene is TRBV6-5, the J gene TRBJ2-3; possible D gene TRBD1, 6 bases. Germline CDR1 is MNHEY and CDR2 is SVGAGI. The CDR3 is 14 residues long. Trimming removed 5 bases from V and 2 bases from J, with 11 bases in between. The CDR3, as DNA: TGTGCCAGCAGTCAGGGGCGAACCACAGATACGCAGTATTTT. Translating gives CASSQGRTTDTQYF.

V and J are TRBV27 and TRBJ1-1, with D unclear. V lost 3 bases to trimming and J lost 3 bases, with 8 bases between them. The CDR3 runs to 13 residues. Looked up from germline, CDR1 is MNHEY and CDR2 is SMNVEV (reference sequence). CDR3 in amino acids: CASSFYRDTEAFF. The CDR3 nucleotides are TGTGCCAGCAGTTTTTACAGAGACACTGAAGCTTTCTTT.

This clone was seen repeatedly, ten times or more. The rearrangement uses TRBV7-2 and TRBJ1-2; 9 nucleotides match TRBD1. The CDR3 contains 17 residues. V shed 5 bases, J shed 2 bases, and the junction held 12 bases outside the gene matches. Germline loops: CDR1 SGHTA, CDR2 FQGNSA. The CDR3 sequence is CASSLTGGAGSNYGYTF. In nucleotides, the CDR3 is TGTGCCAGCAGCCTTACAGGGGGCGCAGGTTCAAACTATGGCTACACCTTC.